A single sample gave rise to the 19 T cell receptor beta chains below, sequenced in a study of blood T cell repertoires in COVID-19. The protocol was immunoSEQ multiplex PCR, while the TCRdb copy is restricted to in-frame clones and leaves out a portion. The data hold roughly 250,000 clones, with around 86% observed a single time. The sample comprised peripheral blood. Receptor source: a woman aged 60-70 years with active or convalescent COVID-19.

The chain combines TRBV27 with TRBJ1-2; TRBD1 matches 12 bases. Germline V gene data show CDR1 as MNHEY and CDR2 as SMNVEV (reference sequence). With V trimmed by 6 bases and J by 4 bases, 6 bases remained unmatched. The CDR3 totals 15 residues. The CDR3 coding sequence is TGTGCCAGCAGGGGGATGGGACAGGGGGCCTATGGCTACACCTTC. Its protein product is CASRGMGQGAYGYTF.

This rearrangement joins TRBV3-1 (or the pseudogene TRBV3-2) to TRBJ1-2, with 8 bases matching TRBD1. The junction had 9 bases not matched to a gene; V was cut back by 2 bases and J by 1 base. The CDR3 extends over 17 amino acids. Germline lookup yields CDR1 LGHDT and CDR2 YNNKEL (reference sequence). CDR3: CASSQRLDRGVNYGYTF. The CDR3 bases are TGTGCCAGCAGCCAACGGCTTGACAGGGGCGTTAACTATGGCTACACCTTC.

This chain joins TRBV9 and TRBJ1-2, with TRBD1 identical over 8 bases. This CDR3 is 14 amino acids long. In germline, CDR1 is SGDLS, CDR2 YYNGEE. V was clipped by 3 bases and J by 5 bases; unmatched bases: 6. The CDR3 here is CASSGTGIGYGYTF. The CDR3 DNA sequence: TGTGCCAGCAGCGGGACAGGGATCGGGTATGGCTACACCTTC. Using reference TRBV9 and TRBJ1-2 for the parts outside the CDR3, the full variable domain is DSGVTQTPKHLITATGQRVTLRCSPRSGDLSVYWYQQSLDQGLQFLIQYYNGEERAKGNILERFSAQQFPDLHSELNLSSLELGDSALYFCASSGTGIGYGYTFGSGTRLTVV.

The chain carries TRBV7-9 and TRBJ1-1, with D possibly matching TRBD1 (6 bases). Germline CDR1 is SEHNR and CDR2 is FQNEAQ (reference sequence). The CDR3 runs 18 residues. V was shortened by 4 bases and J by 0 bases, with 21 bases between the two germline ends. The CDR3 coding sequence is TGTGCCAGCAGCTCGATTAACAGGGCGAGGGGACTGAACACTGAAGCTTTCTTT. Its protein product is CASSSINRARGLNTEAFF.

This clone was seen a few times. The gene calls are TRBV5-4 and TRBJ1-2; 7 bases agree with TRBD1. Germline loops: CDR1 SGHNT, CDR2 YYREEE (reference sequence). This CDR3 is 15 amino acids long. Trimming removed 3 bases from V and 2 bases from J; junction bases left unmatched: 7. The CDR3 reads CASSSLDRANYGYTF. The CDR3 region has the DNA TGTGCCAGCAGCTCACTAGACAGGGCCAACTATGGCTACACCTTC.

The chain joins TRBV27 to TRBJ2-7; 9 bases match TRBD1. CDR3 length equals 16 residues. The germline V gene has CDR1 MNHEY and CDR2 SMNVEV (reference sequence). V trimming: 3 bases; J trimming: 5 bases; junction bases outside the gene matches: 11. The CDR3 reads CASSLMGTGTYHEQYF. CDR3 nucleotide sequence: TGTGCCAGCAGTTTGATGGGGACAGGGACATACCACGAGCAGTACTTC.

The chain is built from TRBV27 and TRBJ2-3; D is undetermined. Trimming shortened V by 3 bases and J by 2 bases, and 15 bases separated the two germline ends. The CDR3 has 16 amino acids. The germline V gene encodes CDR1 MNHEY and CDR2 SMNVEV (reference sequence). The CDR3 sequence: CASSFSSSPPTDTQYF. CDR3 nucleotides: TGTGCCAGCAGTTTCTCCTCGAGTCCCCCCACAGATACGCAGTATTTT.

This clone was seen a few times. The rearrangement joins TRBV7-9 to TRBJ2-7; D is unclear. Germline lookup yields CDR1 SEHNR and CDR2 FQNEAQ (reference sequence). Trimming removed 3 bases at V and 0 bases at J, with 9 bases between. CDR3 size: 14 residues. CDR3 sequence reads: CASSFGRISYEQYF. In nucleotides, the CDR3 is TGTGCCAGCAGCTTCGGCAGGATCTCCTACGAGCAGTACTTC.

CDR3 nucleotides: TGTGCCAGCAGCCGTACAGGTACCACCTACGAGCAGTACTTC. It translates to CASSRTGTTYEQYF. The chain combines TRBV3-1 (or the pseudogene TRBV3-2) with TRBJ2-7; possibly TRBD1 for D (5 bases). The length of the CDR3 is 14 residues. V was shortened by 4 bases and J by 2 bases, with 12 bases between the two germline ends. Germline CDR1 LGHDT, CDR2 YNNKEL (reference sequence).

This chain connects TRBV5-1 to TRBJ2-1; a weak D match, TRBD1 (6 bases). Germline V gene data show CDR1 as SGHRS and CDR2 as YFSETQ. The CDR3 is made up of 15 amino acids. V lost 0 bases and J 5 bases, leaving 12 bases between the germline ends. Here the CDR3 reads CASSLAGDLHNEQFF. The CDR3 bases are TGCGCCAGCAGCTTGGCAGGGGACCTTCACAATGAGCAGTTCTTC.

The chain recombines TRBV11-2 with TRBJ1-1; D gene uncertain. CDR1 and CDR2 (germline): SGHAT, FQNNGV. V shed 1 base and J shed 1 base, with 7 bases lying between them. This CDR3 has 14 residues. CDR3 bases: TGTGCCAGCAGCTTAGTTCACTCGAACACTGAAGCTTTCTTT. Protein sequence: CASSLVHSNTEAFF.

The rearrangement links TRBV2 to TRBJ1-2; D is perhaps TRBD1 (6 bases). Germline CDR1 and CDR2: SNHLY and FYNNEI. This CDR3 comprises 15 residues. Trimming pared 7 bases from V and 3 bases from J, leaving 18 bases between. The DNA for the CDR3 is TGTGCCAGCACCGATTCAGGGGCTCTTGACTATGGCTACACCTTC. Translated: CASTDSGALDYGYTF.

This chain links TRBV30 with TRBJ2-2; D remains unclear. Germline CDR1 reads GTSNPN; CDR2 reads SVGIG (reference sequence). Trimming cost V 0 bases and J 1 base, with 6 bases left between them. The CDR3 is made up of 14 amino acids. The CDR3 nucleotides read TGTGCCTGGAGTGTACAAATGAACACCGGGGAGCTGTTTTTT. This codes for CAWSVQMNTGELFF. The entire variable domain, with the rest obtained from reference TRBV30 and TRBJ2-2, is as follows: SQTIHQWPATLVQPVGSPLSLECTVEGTSNPNLYWYRQAAGRGLQLLFYSVGIGQISSEVPQNLSASRPQDRQFILSSKKLLLSDSGFYLCAWSVQMNTGELFFGEGSRLTVL.

The V call is TRBV5-4, the J call TRBJ1-2; D is possibly TRBD1 (6 bases). V gave up 4 bases and J gave up 2 bases, with 15 bases separating them. The CDR3 sequence is 15 residues long. Germline CDR1 is SGHNT and CDR2 is YYREEE (reference sequence). The DNA of the CDR3 is TGTGCCAGCAGCACACCACAGGGAGAGAACTATGGCTACACCTTC. Protein sequence: CASSTPQGENYGYTF.

The J gene is TRBJ2-7, the V gene TRBV4-1, with TRBD2 matching over 7 bases. Germline CDR1 reads MGHRA; CDR2 reads YSYEKL. J was trimmed by 6 bases and V by 3 bases; bases with no gene match: 14. The CDR3 length is 16 residues. CDR3 sequence (DNA): TGCGCCAGCAGCCAGGGGATGACTAGCCTAAACCGCGAGCAGTACTTC. Protein sequence: CASSQGMTSLNREQYF.

V is TRBV4-3 and J is TRBJ2-7; possible D gene TRBD1, 6 bases. Per germline, CDR1 LGHNA and CDR2 YSLEER. Trimming removed 1 base at V and 6 bases at J, with 10 bases between. This CDR3 comprises 13 residues. CDR3 sequence: CASSQVTGIEQYF. In DNA form, the CDR3 reads TGCGCCAGCAGCCAAGTCACAGGGATCGAGCAGTACTTC.

The V and J genes are TRBV9 and TRBJ1-4, with 10 bases lining up with TRBD1. This CDR3 is 16 amino acids long. Germline V CDR1 and CDR2: SGDLS, YYNGEE. V was clipped by 3 bases and J by 7 bases; unmatched bases: 9. CDR3 sequence reads: CASSAGPDRGFEKLFF. In nucleotides, the CDR3 is TGTGCCAGCAGCGCGGGGCCGGACAGGGGGTTTGAAAAACTGTTTTTT.

The J gene is TRBJ2-3, the V gene TRBV7-3; 7 nucleotides line up with TRBD2. In germline, CDR1 is SGHTA, CDR2 FQGTGA. V lost 3 bases and J lost 2; bases outside the gene matches: 2. The CDR3 sequence is 14 residues long. CDR3 nucleotides: TGTGCCAGCAGCTTGAGCGGGGCCACAGATACGCAGTATTTT. This encodes CASSLSGATDTQYF.

The chain is built from TRBV2 and TRBJ1-4; TRBD1 matches at 9 bases. CDR1 is SNHLY and CDR2 is FYNNEI in the germline V gene. This CDR3 has 14 amino acids. V lost 5 bases, J lost 7 bases, and 5 bases stayed unmatched. CDR3 region: CASSRQGGSEKLFF. DNA of the CDR3: TGTGCCAGCAGTCGACAGGGGGGTAGTGAAAAACTGTTTTTT.